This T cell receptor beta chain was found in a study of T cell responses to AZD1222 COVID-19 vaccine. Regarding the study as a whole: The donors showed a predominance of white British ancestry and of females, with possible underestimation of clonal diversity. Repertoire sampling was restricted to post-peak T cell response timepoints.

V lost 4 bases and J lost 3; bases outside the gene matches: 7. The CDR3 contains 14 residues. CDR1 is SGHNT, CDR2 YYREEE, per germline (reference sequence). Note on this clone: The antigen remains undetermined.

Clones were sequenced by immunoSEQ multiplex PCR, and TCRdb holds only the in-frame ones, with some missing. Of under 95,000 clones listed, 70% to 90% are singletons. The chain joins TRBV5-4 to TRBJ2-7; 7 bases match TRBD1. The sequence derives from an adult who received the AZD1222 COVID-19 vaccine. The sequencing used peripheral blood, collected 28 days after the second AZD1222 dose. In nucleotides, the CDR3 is TGTGCCAGCAGCATGACAGGGATGGGCTACGAGCAGTACTTC. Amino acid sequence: CASSMTGMGYEQYF.